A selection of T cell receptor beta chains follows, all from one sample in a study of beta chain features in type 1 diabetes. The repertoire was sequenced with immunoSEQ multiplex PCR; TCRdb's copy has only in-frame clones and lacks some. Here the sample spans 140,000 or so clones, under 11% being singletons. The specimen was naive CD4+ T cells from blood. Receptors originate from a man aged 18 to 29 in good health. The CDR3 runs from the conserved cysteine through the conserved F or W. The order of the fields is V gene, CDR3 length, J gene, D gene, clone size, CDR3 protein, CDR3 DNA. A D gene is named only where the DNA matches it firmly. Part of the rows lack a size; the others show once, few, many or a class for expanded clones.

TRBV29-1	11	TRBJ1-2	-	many	CSVEWGSGYTF	TGCAGCGTTGAATGGGGCTCTGGCTACACCTTC
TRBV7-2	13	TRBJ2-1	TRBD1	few	CASSLRGQGRQFF	TGTGCCAGCAGCTTAAGGGGACAGGGGCGGCAGTTCTTC
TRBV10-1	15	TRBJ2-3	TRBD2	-	CASSPTSGYTDTQYF	TGCGCCAGCAGTCCGACTAGCGGATACACAGATACGCAGTATTTT
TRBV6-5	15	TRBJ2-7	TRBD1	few	CASSYLGQGPKEQYF	TGTGCCAGCAGTTACTTGGGACAGGGCCCTAAGGAGCAGTACTTC
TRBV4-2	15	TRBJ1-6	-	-	CASSQEQGSNSPLHF	TGTGCCAGCAGCCAAGAACAGGGAAGTAATTCACCCCTCCACTTT
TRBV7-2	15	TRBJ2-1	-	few	CASSLDGSSYNEQFF	TGTGCCAGCAGCTTAGACGGGAGCTCCTACAATGAGCAGTTCTTC
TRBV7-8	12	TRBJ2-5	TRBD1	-	CASLNRGETQYF	TGTGCCAGCTTAAACAGGGGAGAGACCCAGTACTTC
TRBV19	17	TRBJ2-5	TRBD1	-	CASSIETGTGGAATQYF	TGTGCCAGTAGTATAGAAACCGGGACAGGGGGCGCGGCGACCCAGTACTTC
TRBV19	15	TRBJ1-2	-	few	CASSMWRQIDYGYTF	TGTGCCAGTAGTATGTGGCGGCAGATAGACTATGGCTACACCTTC
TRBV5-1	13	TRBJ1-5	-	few	CASRLTDNQPQHF	TGCGCCAGCAGATTGACAGACAATCAGCCCCAGCATTTT
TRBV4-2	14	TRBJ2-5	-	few	CASSQGQEAETQYF	TGTGCCAGCAGCCAAGGCCAGGAGGCAGAGACCCAGTACTTC
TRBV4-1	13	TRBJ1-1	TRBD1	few	CASSGQERTEAFF	TGCGCCAGCAGCGGACAGGAGAGGACTGAAGCTTTCTTT
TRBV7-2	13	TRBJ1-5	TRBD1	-	CASSDRVNQPQHF	TGTGCCAGCAGCGACAGGGTCAATCAGCCCCAGCATTTT
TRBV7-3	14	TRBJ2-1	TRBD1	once	CASSRQGAGYEQFF	TGTGCCAGCAGCAGACAGGGGGCAGGGTATGAGCAGTTCTTC
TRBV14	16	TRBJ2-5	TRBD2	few	CASSQAGTSGQETQYF	TGTGCCAGCAGCCAAGCCGGGACTAGCGGGCAAGAGACCCAGTACTTC
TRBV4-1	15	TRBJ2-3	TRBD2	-	CASSQWVTSGFTQYF	TGTGCCAGCAGCCAATGGGTGACTAGCGGGTTTACGCAGTATTTT
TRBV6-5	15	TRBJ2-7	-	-	CASSFQLEGSYEQYF	TGTGCCAGCAGCTTCCAATTGGAGGGGTCCTACGAGCAGTACTTC
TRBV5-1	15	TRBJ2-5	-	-	CASSFSGPYQETQYF	TGCGCCAGCAGCTTTAGCGGACCGTACCAAGAGACCCAGTACTTC
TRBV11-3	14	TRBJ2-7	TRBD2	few	CASSFGTSGDEQYF	TGTGCCAGCAGCTTCGGGACTAGCGGGGACGAGCAGTACTTC
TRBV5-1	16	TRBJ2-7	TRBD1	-	CASSPGTGRSADEQYF	TGCGCCAGCAGCCCGGGGACAGGGAGGAGCGCGGACGAGCAGTACTTC
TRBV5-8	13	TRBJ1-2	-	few	CASSPTARGGYTF	TGTGCCAGCAGCCCCACAGCCCGGGGAGGCTACACCTTC
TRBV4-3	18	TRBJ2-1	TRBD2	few	CASSRISGGASSYNEQFF	TGCGCCAGCAGCCGTATAAGCGGGGGGGCCTCCTCCTACAATGAGCAGTTCTTC
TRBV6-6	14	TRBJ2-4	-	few	CASSRTGPRDIQYF	TGTGCCAGCAGCCGTACAGGGCCCAGGGACATTCAGTACTTC
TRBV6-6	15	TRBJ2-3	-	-	CASSLRDSPTDTQYF	TGTGCCAGCAGTCTCAGGGATAGTCCCACAGATACGCAGTATTTT
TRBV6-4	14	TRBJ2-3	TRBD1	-	CASSDTGETDTQYF	TGTGCCAGCAGTGACACAGGGGAGACAGATACGCAGTATTTT
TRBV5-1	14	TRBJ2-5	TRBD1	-	CASSLRQGQETQYF	TGCGCCAGCAGCCTCCGACAGGGTCAAGAGACCCAGTACTTC
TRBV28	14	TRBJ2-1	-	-	CASSSDISYNEQFF	TGTGCCAGCAGCTCGGACATCTCCTACAATGAGCAGTTCTTC
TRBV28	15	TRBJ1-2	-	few	CASSNPQEANYGYTF	TGTGCCAGCAGTAACCCCCAGGAAGCTAACTATGGCTACACCTTC
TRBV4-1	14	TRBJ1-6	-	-	CASSQQGGQSPLHF	TGCGCCAGCAGCCAGCAGGGAGGGCAATCACCCCTCCACTTT
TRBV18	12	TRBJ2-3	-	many	CASSPERDTQYF	TGTGCCAGCTCACCAGAACGGGATACGCAGTATTTT
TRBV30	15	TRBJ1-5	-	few	CALAPRPGDNQPQHF	TGTGCCCTCGCCCCCCGACCAGGGGATAATCAGCCCCAGCATTTT
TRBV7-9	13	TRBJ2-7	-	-	CASSYGQFYEQYF	TGTGCCAGCAGCTACGGACAGTTCTACGAGCAGTACTTC
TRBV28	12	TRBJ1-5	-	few	CASTLGGVAQHF	TGTGCCAGCACCCTTGGGGGGGTAGCCCAGCATTTT